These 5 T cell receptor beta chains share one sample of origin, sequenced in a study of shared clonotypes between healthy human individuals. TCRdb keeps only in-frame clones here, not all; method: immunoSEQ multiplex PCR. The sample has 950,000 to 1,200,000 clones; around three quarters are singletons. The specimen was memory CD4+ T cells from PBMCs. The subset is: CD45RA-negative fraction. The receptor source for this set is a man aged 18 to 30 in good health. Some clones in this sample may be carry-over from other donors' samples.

The CDR3 coding sequence is TGTGCCAGCAGCCCAGGGCAACAAGAGACCCAGTACTTC. It yields the protein CASSPGQQETQYF. The V gene is TRBV14, the J gene TRBJ2-5; a possible D gene is TRBD1 (5 bases). The V gene's germline CDR1 is SGHDN and CDR2 FVKESK. V lost 4 bases and J 2 bases, leaving 8 bases between the germline ends. The CDR3 has 13 residues.

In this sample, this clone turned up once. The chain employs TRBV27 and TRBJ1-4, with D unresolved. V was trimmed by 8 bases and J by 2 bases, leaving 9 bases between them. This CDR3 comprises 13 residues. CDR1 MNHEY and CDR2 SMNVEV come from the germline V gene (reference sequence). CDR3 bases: TGTGCCAGCTGTCGGGCGACTAATGAAAAACTGTTTTTT. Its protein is CASCRATNEKLFF.

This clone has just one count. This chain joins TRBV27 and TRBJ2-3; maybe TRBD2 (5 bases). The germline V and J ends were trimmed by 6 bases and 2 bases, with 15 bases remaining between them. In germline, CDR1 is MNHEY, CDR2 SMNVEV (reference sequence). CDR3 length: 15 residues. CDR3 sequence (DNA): TGTGCCAGCAGGGATGAGCGGACCAACACAGATACGCAGTATTTT. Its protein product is CASRDERTNTDTQYF.

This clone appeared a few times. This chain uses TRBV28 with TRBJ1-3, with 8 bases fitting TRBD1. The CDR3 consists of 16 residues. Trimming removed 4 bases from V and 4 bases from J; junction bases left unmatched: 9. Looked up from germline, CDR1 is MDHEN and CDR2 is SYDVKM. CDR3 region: CASSSSQGARGNTIYF. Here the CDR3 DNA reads TGTGCCAGCAGTTCCTCTCAGGGGGCGAGAGGAAACACCATATATTTT.

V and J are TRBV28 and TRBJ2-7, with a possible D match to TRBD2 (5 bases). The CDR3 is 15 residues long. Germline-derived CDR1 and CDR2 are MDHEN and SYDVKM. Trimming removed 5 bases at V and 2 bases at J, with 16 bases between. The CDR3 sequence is CASSPSGAETYEQYF. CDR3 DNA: TGTGCCAGCAGTCCGAGCGGAGCAGAGACCTACGAGCAGTACTTC. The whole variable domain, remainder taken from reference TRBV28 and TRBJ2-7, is DVKVTQSSRYLVKRTGEKVFLECVQDMDHENMFWYRQDPGLGLRLIYFSYDVKMKEKGDIPEGYSVSREKKERFSLILESASTNQTSMYLCASSPSGAETYEQYFGPGTRLTVT.